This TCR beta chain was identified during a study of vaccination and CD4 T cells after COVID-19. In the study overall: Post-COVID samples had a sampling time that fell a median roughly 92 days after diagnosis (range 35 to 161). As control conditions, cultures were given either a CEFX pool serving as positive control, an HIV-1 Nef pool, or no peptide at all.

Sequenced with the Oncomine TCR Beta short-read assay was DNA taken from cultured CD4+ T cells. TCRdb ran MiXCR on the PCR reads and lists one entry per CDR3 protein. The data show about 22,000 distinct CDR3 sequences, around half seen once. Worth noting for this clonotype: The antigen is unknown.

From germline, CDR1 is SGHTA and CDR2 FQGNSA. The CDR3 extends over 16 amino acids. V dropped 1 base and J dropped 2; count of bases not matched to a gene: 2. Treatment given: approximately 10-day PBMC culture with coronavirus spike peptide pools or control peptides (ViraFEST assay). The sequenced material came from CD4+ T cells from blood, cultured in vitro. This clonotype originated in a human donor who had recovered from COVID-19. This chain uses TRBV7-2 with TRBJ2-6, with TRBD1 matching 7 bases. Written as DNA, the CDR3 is TGTGCCAGCAGCTTAGAAGACAGGGCTGGGGCCAACGTCCTGACTTTC. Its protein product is CASSLEDRAGANVLTF.